This T cell receptor (beta chain) was profiled in a study of T cells after yellow fever vaccination. This clonotype was seen more than once but under ten times. UMIs were added to TCR cDNA along with a universal primer site when it was made by 5'RACE template switching. TCRdb re-derived calls from the 5' RACE reads in MiXCR, one entry per CDR3 protein. The sample lists 110,000 or so distinct CDR3 sequences, roughly 6.8% occurring once. This sample comprised CD4+ T cells sorted from PBMCs, obtained about 41 days after the first yellow fever vaccination. The receptor was derived from a man younger than 30 who received the YFV17D yellow fever vaccine.

The CDR3 DNA is TGTGCCAGCAGCTTATGGACACTAGAGACCCAGTACTTC. Its translation: CASSLWTLETQYF. This sequence joins TRBV5-6 and TRBJ2-5; D perhaps matches TRBD1 (5 bases). Trimming took 2 bases from V and 4 from J, leaving 9 bases between them. This CDR3 contains 13 residues. Germline V CDR1 and CDR2: SGHDT, YYEEEE.